This TCR beta chain is drawn from a study of T cells after yellow fever vaccination. TCRdb processed the 5' RACE reads anew with MiXCR; each CDR3 protein has one entry. This table holds 300,000 to 350,000 distinct CDR3 sequences, around 4.5% found once. The CDR3 runs 14 residues. The germline gives CDR1 SGHTA, CDR2 FQGNSA. Trimming pared 7 bases from V and 6 bases from J, leaving 17 bases between. Sequencing was performed on PBMCs, taken 15 days after the yellow fever booster vaccination. The chain links TRBV7-2 to TRBJ2-3; D is unresolved. The source is a man between 18 and 35 years old who received the YFV17D yellow fever vaccine. The CDR3 region is CASTESVGLDTQYF. Here the CDR3 DNA reads TGTGCCAGCACGGAGTCCGTGGGTCTCGATACGCAGTATTTT.